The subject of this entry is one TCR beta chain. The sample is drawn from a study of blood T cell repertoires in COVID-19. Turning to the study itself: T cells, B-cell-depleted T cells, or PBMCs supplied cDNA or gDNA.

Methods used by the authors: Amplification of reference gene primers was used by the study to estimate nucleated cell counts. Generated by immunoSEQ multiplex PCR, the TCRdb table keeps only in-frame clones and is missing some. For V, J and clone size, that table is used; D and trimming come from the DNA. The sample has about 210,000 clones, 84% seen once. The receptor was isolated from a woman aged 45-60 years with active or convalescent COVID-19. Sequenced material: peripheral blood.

The CDR3: CASSESGRGGGQPQHF. The DNA of the CDR3 is TGTGCCAGCAGTGAATCAGGGCGGGGAGGAGGCCAGCCCCAGCATTTT. The chain has TRBV6-1 and TRBJ1-5; possibly TRBD1 for D (5 bases). V gave up 2 bases and J gave up 7 bases, with 18 bases separating them. The CDR3 is made up of 16 amino acids. CDR1 and CDR2 (germline): MNHNS, SASEGT.